These 16 T cell receptor beta chains were sequenced from one sample in a study of regulatory T cells in long-lasting Graves disease. The time point: persistent/refractory GD, antithyroid drugs over 5 years with positive TRAb. From RNA extracted from PBMCs, the TCR library was made. HTBI primers from iRepertoire and Arm-PCR of CDR3 regions yielded the TCR beta libraries. TCRdb itself ran the multiplex PCR reads through MiXCR, one entry per CDR3 protein. This repertoire shows 500,000 to 700,000 distinct CDR3 sequences, 30% found once; its top ten account for roughly 41%. Here the sequenced sample was peripheral blood mononuclear cells (PBMCs), taken when the disease was refractory, from a patient treated with antithyroid drugs. The receptors shown here come from a female donor with Graves disease.

The V and J genes are TRBV5-1 and TRBJ2-5, with 12 bases matching TRBD2. The CDR3 covers 16 residues. V lost 4 bases and J lost 5; bases outside the gene matches: 9. Germline V lookup: CDR1 SGHRS, CDR2 YFSETQ. CDR3 bases: TGCGCCAGCAGCCCCCTTGGACTAGCGGGACCTGAGACCCAGTACTTC. Its protein product is CASSPLGLAGPETQYF. The complete variable domain, with remaining parts taken from reference TRBV5-1 and TRBJ2-5, reads KAGVTQTPRYLIKTRGQQVTLSCSPISGHRSVSWYQQTPGQGLQFLFEYFSETQRNKGNFPGRFSGRQFSNSRSEMNVSTLELGDSALYLCASSPLGLAGPETQYFGPGTRLLVL.

This clonotype was detected only a few times. The chain joins TRBV13 to TRBJ1-1; 8 bases map to TRBD1. Germline V gene sequence: CDR1 PRHDT, CDR2 FYEKMQ (reference sequence). CDR3 length equals 12 residues. The V gene end was trimmed by 5 bases and the J gene end by 11 bases; junction bases not matched to a gene: 7. The CDR3 loop reads CASSGQGARAFF. CDR3 sequence (DNA): TGTGCCAGCAGCGGCCAGGGGGCGCGGGCTTTCTTT. The full variable domain, with the rest looked up from reference TRBV13 and TRBJ1-1, is AAGVIQSPRHLIKEKRETATLKCYPIPRHDTVYWYQQGPGQDPQFLISFYEKMQSDKGSIPDRFSAQQFSDYHSELNMSSLELGDSALYFCASSGQGARAFFGQGTRLTVV.

The chain uses TRBV5-6 and TRBJ1-5, with D hard to call. The CDR3 runs to 14 residues. V dropped 0 bases and J dropped 10 bases, with 14 bases sitting between them. The germline gives CDR1 SGHDT, CDR2 YYEEEE. The CDR3 coding sequence is TGTGCCAGCAGCTTGGCGGGGTTCCGAGGTCCCCAGCATTTT. It encodes CASSLAGFRGPQHF.

The chain is built from TRBV29-1 and TRBJ1-2; perhaps TRBD1 as D (5 bases). This CDR3 region has 11 residues. Trimming stripped 4 bases from V and 4 bases from J, with 7 bases between. CDR1 is SQVTM and CDR2 is ANQGSEA in the germline V gene. The CDR3 DNA follows: TGCAGCGTTGCCAGGGCCTATGGCTACACCTTC. As protein: CSVARAYGYTF.

The chain combines TRBV3-1 with TRBJ2-5; 13 bases map to TRBD2. The trim removed 4 bases at V and 7 bases at J, leaving 6 bases unmatched. Germline V CDR1 and CDR2: LGHDT, YNNKEL (reference sequence). This CDR3 comprises 15 residues. CDR3 in amino acids: CASSLATSGRMTQYF. CDR3 in DNA: TGTGCCAGCAGCCTCGCGACTAGCGGGAGGATGACCCAGTACTTC.

The chain couples TRBV9 to TRBJ1-5, with TRBD1 as a possible D gene (5 bases). Germline loops: CDR1 SGDLS, CDR2 YYNGEE. Trimming removed 0 bases from V and 3 bases from J, with 7 bases in between. CDR3 length: 14 amino acids. CDR3 residues: CASSVGGDNQPQHF. As DNA, the CDR3 is TGTGCCAGCAGCGTAGGAGGGGACAATCAGCCCCAGCATTTT.

This clonotype has just a few counts. This chain joins TRBV5-1 and TRBJ1-1; tentatively, D is TRBD1 (6 bases). In germline, CDR1 is SGHRS, CDR2 YFSETQ. The CDR3 extends over 15 amino acids. Trimming pared 4 bases from V and 0 bases from J, leaving 13 bases between. The CDR3 DNA sequence: TGCGCCAGCAGCCCCCCGGACAGCATGAACACTGAAGCTTTCTTT. Translating gives CASSPPDSMNTEAFF.

This clonotype was seen more than once but under ten times. The CDR3 here is CAISGLLGQSSYEQYF. Here the CDR3 DNA reads TGTGCCATCAGTGGCCTTCTGGGTCAGTCGTCCTACGAGCAGTACTTC. The V and J genes are TRBV10-3 and TRBJ2-7; D gene ambiguous. There are 16 residues in the CDR3. Germline V gives CDR1 ENHRY, CDR2 SYGVKD. Between the trimmed V and J ends, which lost 4 bases and 1 base, there was a span of 17 bases.

This clonotype was seen a few times. The chain recombines TRBV6-1 with TRBJ1-2, with 8 bases that match TRBD1. This CDR3 spans 13 amino acids. Per germline, CDR1 MNHNS and CDR2 SASEGT. The J segment lost 4 bases and the V segment lost 5 bases, leaving 3 bases of the junction unmatched. This CDR3 reads CASSHQGAYGYTF. CDR3 nucleotides: TGTGCCAGCAGTCACCAGGGGGCCTATGGCTACACCTTC.

This chain uses TRBV27 with TRBJ1-2; D remains ambiguous. The germline V and J ends were trimmed by 8 bases and 6 bases, with 13 bases remaining between them. The V gene's germline CDR1 is MNHEY and CDR2 SMNVEV (reference sequence). The CDR3 has 12 amino acids. CDR3 residues: CASGWAMDGYTF. The CDR3, as DNA: TGTGCCAGCGGGTGGGCCATGGATGGCTACACCTTC.

About this clonotype itself: The germline gene is not matched at one end of the junction; a read error may be the cause. Here the CDR3 DNA reads TGTGCCAGTAGTATAGACAGGCGGCAAACTTATGGCTACATCTTC. Its protein product is CASSIDRRQTYGYIF. The chain carries TRBV19 and TRBJ1-2; D call uncertain. The CDR3 runs to 15 residues. Germline V gives CDR1 LNHDA, CDR2 SQIVND (reference sequence).

The rearrangement joins TRBV19 to TRBJ2-2; perhaps TRBD2 as D (5 bases). Trimming took off 6 bases at V and 0 bases at J, with 11 bases between the two ends. Germline V lookup: CDR1 LNHDA, CDR2 SQIVND (reference sequence). This CDR3 spans 15 amino acids. The CDR3 DNA reads TGTGCCAGTAGGTCCTTCGGGGCGAACACCGGGGAGCTGTTTTTT. This encodes CASRSFGANTGELFF.

This clonotype occurred a few times. The chain employs TRBV11-2 and TRBJ2-7; D gene unclear. The germline CDR1 and CDR2 sequences are SGHAT and FQNNGV. The V end was cut by 2 bases, the J end by 0 bases, with 11 bases between. This CDR3 region has 15 residues. In DNA form, the CDR3 reads TGTGCCAGCAGCTTATCCCCGATTCCCTCCTACGAGCAGTACTTC. Translated, it gives CASSLSPIPSYEQYF.

This clonotype was detected a few times. V gene TRBV7-9 combines with J gene TRBJ1-2, with D perhaps TRBD1 (5 bases). The germline V gene encodes CDR1 SEHNR and CDR2 FQNEAQ (reference sequence). V was clipped by 5 bases and J by 7 bases, with 14 bases between them. There are 13 residues in the CDR3. CDR3 loop: CASSPSGSSGYTF. The CDR3 nucleotides read TGTGCCAGCAGCCCATCAGGGAGCTCTGGCTACACCTTC. Drawing the rest from reference TRBV7-9 and TRBJ1-2, the complete variable domain is DTGVSQNPRHKITKRGQNVTFRCDPISEHNRLYWYRQTLGQGPEFLTYFQNEAQLEKSRLLSDRFSAERPKGSFSTLEIQRTEQGDSAMYLCASSPSGSSGYTFGSGTRLTVV.

This chain connects TRBV7-2 to TRBJ1-5, with D perhaps matching TRBD1 (6 bases). The ends were cut back, 6 bases at V and 3 bases at J, with 15 bases in the middle. Germline V lookup: CDR1 SGHTA, CDR2 FQGNSA. The CDR3 loop spans 15 amino acids. CDR3 protein: CASSAGDFNNQPQHF. The CDR3 coding sequence is TGTGCCAGCAGTGCAGGGGACTTTAACAATCAGCCCCAGCATTTT.

The table lists this clonotype with a few counts. The chain carries TRBV28 and TRBJ1-2; the D gene is possibly TRBD1 (5 bases). V was pared by 2 bases and J by 8 bases, with 18 bases between. The CDR3 is made up of 15 amino acids. Germline V gene data show CDR1 as MDHEN and CDR2 as SYDVKM. In DNA, the CDR3 is TGTGCCAGCAGTTTAGGGGGAGGTACAGGCGCCGGCTACACCTTC. Protein sequence: CASSLGGGTGAGYTF.